This T cell receptor (beta chain) was captured in a study of blood T cell repertoires in COVID-19. Study-level background: Specimens from acute and convalescent COVID-19 originated in the United States, Italy and Spain. In each case, the material was cDNA or gDNA derived from T cells, B-cell-depleted T cells, or PBMCs.

This CDR3 is built from 16 residues. V was trimmed by 5 bases and J by 2 bases, leaving 16 bases between them. CDR1 is SGHTA and CDR2 is FQGTGA in the germline V gene. The repertoire was sequenced with immunoSEQ multiplex PCR; TCRdb's copy has only in-frame clones and lacks some. The top ten hold more than 3% of the sample, which has around 130,000 clones, roughly 90% seen once. The sample was peripheral blood. This sequence joins TRBV7-3 and TRBJ1-5; a possible D gene is TRBD1 (6 bases). The TCR sequence derives from a man between 50 and 59 years old with active COVID-19. CDR3 nucleotide sequence: TGTGCCAGCAGCAAGCCCAGGGGATACGGCAATCAGCCCCAGCATTTT. Its protein product is CASSKPRGYGNQPQHF. Together with reference TRBV7-3 and TRBJ1-5, the CDR3 gives the full variable domain: GAGVSQTPSNKVTEKGKYVELRCDPISGHTALYWYRQSLGQGPEFLIYFQGTGAADDSGLPNDRFFAVRPEGSVSTLKIQRTERGDSAVYLCASSKPRGYGNQPQHFGDGTRLSIL.